Each of the 5 T cell receptor beta chains below was sequenced from the same sample in a study of blood T cell repertoires in COVID-19. Only in-frame clones appear in the TCRdb table, and some are missing; sequencing was by immunoSEQ multiplex PCR. The sample contains roughly 200,000 clones, 80% to 90% of which appear only once. The sequenced sample consisted of PBMCs or T cells enriched from blood (not recorded which). The receptors come from a woman aged 45-60 years in a cohort exposed to, infected with or recovered from COVID-19 (not recorded which).

This chain connects TRBV5-1 to TRBJ2-2, with 9 bases identical to TRBD2. The CDR3 has 15 amino acids. Trimming removed 1 base from V and 7 bases from J; junction bases left unmatched: 5. Germline CDR1 and CDR2: SGHRS and YFSETQ. The DNA for the CDR3 is TGCGCCAGCAGCTTGTCTAGCGGGGTCGTCGGGGAGCTGTTTTTT. Amino acid sequence: CASSLSSGVVGELFF.

There are a few counts of this clone. This chain connects TRBV4-3 to TRBJ1-4; no clear D gene. V lost 0 bases to trimming and J lost 0 bases, with 5 bases between them. CDR1 LGHNA and CDR2 YSLEER come from the germline V gene. The CDR3 loop spans 15 amino acids. CDR3 in amino acids: CASSQDYATNEKLFF. CDR3 in DNA: TGCGCCAGCAGCCAAGACTATGCAACTAATGAAAAACTGTTTTTT.

The V and J genes are TRBV10-3 and TRBJ1-2; D is perhaps TRBD1 (5 bases). The CDR3 loop spans 15 amino acids. The V end lost 8 bases, the J end lost 0 bases, and 16 bases lay between the germline ends. Per germline, CDR1 ENHRY and CDR2 SYGVKD. The CDR3 nucleotides are TGTGCCATCGGCCAGGGTACAAATACTAACTATGGCTACACCTTC. Residues: CAIGQGTNTNYGYTF.

The chain has TRBV25-1 and TRBJ1-2; 7 bases map to TRBD1. CDR3 size: 13 residues. Germline lookup yields CDR1 MGHDK and CDR2 SYGVNS. The V and J ends lost 4 bases and 8 bases, in that order; junction bases with no gene match: 7. DNA for the CDR3: TGTGCCAGCAGTGCCAAGACAGGGTCCGGCTACACCTTC. It codes for CASSAKTGSGYTF.

In its sample, this clone was seen once. The chain uses TRBV7-2 and TRBJ1-4; D is unresolved. The V gene lost 5 bases and the J gene lost 0 bases, with 13 bases spanning the gap. The CDR3 is made up of 16 amino acids. Germline V CDR1 and CDR2: SGHTA, FQGNSA. The CDR3 DNA sequence: TGTGCCAGCAGCCGCCCGTGGCAGACAACTAATGAAAAACTGTTTTTT. It codes for CASSRPWQTTNEKLFF.